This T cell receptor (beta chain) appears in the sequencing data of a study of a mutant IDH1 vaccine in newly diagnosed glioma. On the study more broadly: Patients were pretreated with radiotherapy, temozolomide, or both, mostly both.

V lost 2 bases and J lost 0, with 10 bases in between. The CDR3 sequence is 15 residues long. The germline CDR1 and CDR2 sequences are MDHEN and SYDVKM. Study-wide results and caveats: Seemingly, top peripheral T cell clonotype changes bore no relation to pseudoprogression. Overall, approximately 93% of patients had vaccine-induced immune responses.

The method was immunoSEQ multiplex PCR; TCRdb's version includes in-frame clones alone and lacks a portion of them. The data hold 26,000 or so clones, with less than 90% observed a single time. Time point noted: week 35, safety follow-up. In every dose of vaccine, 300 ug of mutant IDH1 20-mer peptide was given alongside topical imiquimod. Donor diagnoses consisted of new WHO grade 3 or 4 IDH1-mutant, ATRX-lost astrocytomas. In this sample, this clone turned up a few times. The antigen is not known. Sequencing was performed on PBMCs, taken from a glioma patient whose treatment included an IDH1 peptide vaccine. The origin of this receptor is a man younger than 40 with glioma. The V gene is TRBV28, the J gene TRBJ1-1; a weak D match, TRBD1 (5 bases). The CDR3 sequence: CASSLPGQMNTEAFF. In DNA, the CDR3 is TGTGCCAGCAGTTTACCCGGACAAATGAACACTGAAGCTTTCTTT.